This T cell receptor beta chain was found in a study of blood T cell repertoires in COVID-19. Study overall: The analysed material was cDNA or gDNA that came from T cells, B-cell-depleted T cells, or PBMCs.

This clone was found a few times. The table came from immunoSEQ multiplex PCR; TCRdb's copy has only in-frame clones and leaves some out. This table has 340,000 or so clones, 83% appearing once. J lost 2 bases, V lost 6 bases, and 5 bases had no gene match. Germline values: CDR1 GTSNPN, CDR2 SVGIG (reference sequence). This CDR3 contains 13 residues. The sequence came from a man aged 25 to 40 with active or convalescent COVID-19. This sequence joins TRBV30 and TRBJ1-2, with 8 nucleotides matching TRBD1. Sequenced material: peripheral blood. The CDR3 bases are TGTGCCTGTTCAGGGGGCCCCAACTATGGCTACACCTTC. Protein product: CACSGGPNYGYTF.